The 31 T cell receptor beta chains below all came from one sample that was sequenced in a study of blood T cell repertoires in COVID-19. Here immunoSEQ multiplex PCR was the method, and the copy in TCRdb shows in-frame clones only, minus some. Found here are about 20,000 clones, approximately 90% of them singletons; the top ten hold 6% to 8%. The sample was peripheral blood. The receptor source for this set is a woman aged 55-70 years with active COVID-19.

The V gene is TRBV5-1, the J gene TRBJ2-7; D unclear. This CDR3 has 14 residues. Germline values: CDR1 SGHRS, CDR2 YFSETQ. V lost 0 bases and J 3 bases, leaving 10 bases between the germline ends. The CDR3 DNA is TGCGCCAGCAGCTTGGACAATTCCGTCTACGAGCAGTACTTC. Translated: CASSLDNSVYEQYF.

The rearrangement uses TRBV15 and TRBJ2-3; tentative D call: TRBD1 (5 bases). Trimming removed 0 bases from V and 1 base from J, with 14 bases in between. Germline-derived CDR1 and CDR2 are LNHNV and YYDKDF (reference sequence). The CDR3 consists of 17 residues. CDR3 in DNA: TGTGCCACCAGCAGAGATCGTAGTGGGGCCCGCACAGATACGCAGTATTTT. Translated, it gives CATSRDRSGARTDTQYF. Combining the CDR3 with reference TRBV15 and TRBJ2-3 gives the whole variable domain DAMVIQNPRYQVTQFGKPVTLSCSQTLNHNVMYWYQQKSSQAPKLLFHYYDKDFNNEADTPDNFQSRRPNTSFCFLDIRSPGLGDTAMYLCATSRDRSGARTDTQYFGPGTRLTVL.

The J gene is TRBJ1-5, the V gene TRBV19; no clear D. Germline values: CDR1 LNHDA, CDR2 SQIVND (reference sequence). The V and J ends lost 0 bases and 3 bases respectively, with 12 bases between them. The CDR3 length is 16 residues. CDR3 in amino acids: CASSIDGQWANQPQHF. The CDR3 nucleotides read TGTGCCAGTAGTATAGACGGCCAATGGGCCAATCAGCCCCAGCATTTT.

The V and J genes are TRBV7-9 and TRBJ1-4; TRBD1 aligns across 8 bases. The ends lost 1 base at V and 9 bases at J; junction bases unmatched: 7. The CDR3 sequence is 15 residues long. The V gene's germline CDR1 is SEHNR and CDR2 FQNEAQ (reference sequence). The CDR3 spells CASSLDRGISQKLFF. Written as DNA, the CDR3 is TGTGCCAGCAGCTTAGACAGGGGGATCTCCCAAAAACTGTTTTTT.

This chain connects TRBV7-2 to TRBJ1-6, with 8 nucleotides matching TRBD1. The CDR3 runs to 15 residues. Germline CDR1 is SGHTA and CDR2 is FQGNSA. Trimming cost V 2 bases and J 10 bases; bases outside gene matches: 7. CDR3 protein: CASSLKSQGASPLHF. The CDR3 DNA reads as TGTGCCAGCAGCTTAAAATCTCAGGGGGCGTCACCCCTCCACTTT.

The chain combines TRBV28 with TRBJ2-6; weak D call: TRBD1 (6 bases). This CDR3 contains 15 residues. V shed 7 bases and J shed 4 bases, with 14 bases lying between them. Germline V lookup: CDR1 MDHEN, CDR2 SYDVKM. The CDR3 nucleotides read TGTGCCAGCACCACACAGGGCGGGGGGGCCAACGTCCTGACTTTC. Its protein product is CASTTQGGGANVLTF.

The chain recombines TRBV5-5 with TRBJ1-1; D unresolved. V lost 0 bases and J lost 5, with 11 bases in between. Germline V lookup: CDR1 SGHKS, CDR2 YYEKEE (reference sequence). The CDR3 spans 14 residues. This CDR3 is CASSLGRARTEAFF. CDR3 sequence (DNA): TGTGCCAGCAGCTTGGGTCGAGCAAGAACTGAAGCTTTCTTT. Complete variable domain (other parts from reference TRBV5-5 and TRBJ1-1): DAGVTQSPTHLIKTRGQQVTLRCSPISGHKSVSWYQQVLGQGPQFIFQYYEKEERGRGNFPDRFSARQFPNYSSELNVNALLLGDSALYLCASSLGRARTEAFFGQGTRLTVV.

The chain combines TRBV7-5 with TRBJ1-5. TRBV7-5 is described as a pseudogene. CDR3 length equals 11 residues. The CDR3 loop reads CVRTEGQPQHF. CDR3 nucleotides: TGTGTCAGAACCGAGGGTCAGCCCCAGCATTTT.

The chain uses TRBV11-3 and TRBJ2-3, with TRBD2 matching 10 bases. The CDR3 consists of 16 residues. Losses at the gene ends were 1 base for V and 4 bases for J; bases not matched to a gene: 5. The germline V gene has CDR1 SGHNT and CDR2 YENEEA. The CDR3 is CASSLGAGGLPDTQYF. In nucleotides, the CDR3 is TGTGCCAGCAGCTTAGGAGCGGGGGGGCTTCCAGATACGCAGTATTTT.

This chain links TRBV9 with TRBJ2-5; D unclear. The V and J ends lost 4 bases and 1 base respectively, with 8 bases between them. Per germline, CDR1 SGDLS and CDR2 YYNGEE. The length of the CDR3 is 13 residues. CDR3 DNA sequence: TGTGCCAGCAGCCTCTCTCTCCAAGAGACCCAGTACTTC. It yields the protein CASSLSLQETQYF.

The V and J genes are TRBV18 and TRBJ1-1; tentative D call: TRBD1 (5 bases). This CDR3 contains 15 residues. Germline CDR1 reads KGHSH; CDR2 reads LQKENI. The V end lost 4 bases, the J end lost 2 bases, and 14 bases lay between the germline ends. In nucleotides, the CDR3 is TGTGCCAGCTCACGAGGGAGGGGAGAAAACACTGAAGCTTTCTTT. Its protein product is CASSRGRGENTEAFF.

The chain employs TRBV19 and TRBJ1-2; D is perhaps TRBD1 (6 bases). From germline, CDR1 is LNHDA and CDR2 SQIVND (reference sequence). The CDR3 is 14 amino acids. V lost 5 bases to trimming and J lost 8 bases, with 18 bases between them. CDR3 bases: TGTGCCAGTAGTCTCCGCGCGGGGGCGGCCGGCTACACCTTC. This translates into CASSLRAGAAGYTF.

The chain carries TRBV7-8 and TRBJ1-4, with 9 nucleotides matching TRBD1. This CDR3 spans 15 amino acids. V trimming: 5 bases; J trimming: 5 bases; junction bases outside the gene matches: 6. The germline gives CDR1 SGHVS, CDR2 FQNEAQ. For the CDR3, the DNA is TGTGCCAGCAGCCACTGGGACAGGGAGAATGAAAAACTGTTTTTT. As protein: CASSHWDRENEKLFF.

The chain recombines TRBV12-3 or TRBV12-4 with TRBJ2-1; possible D gene TRBD1, 5 bases. V was trimmed by 5 bases and J by 4 bases, leaving 6 bases between them. CDR3 size: 12 residues. The CDR3 coding sequence is TGTGCCAGCAGTCCAGGGTACAATGAGCAGTTCTTC. This gives the protein CASSPGYNEQFF.

The chain links TRBV2 to TRBJ1-2, with TRBD1 as a possible D gene (6 bases). The germline V and J ends were trimmed by 5 bases and 5 bases, with 9 bases remaining between them. The V gene's germline CDR1 is SNHLY and CDR2 FYNNEI. The CDR3 has 12 residues. CDR3 in amino acids: CASSQGQYGYTF. The CDR3 DNA reads TGTGCCAGCAGTCAAGGACAGTATGGCTACACCTTC.

The V call is TRBV15, the J call TRBJ2-1, with a weak D call TRBD2 (6 bases). CDR3 length: 14 amino acids. The V end lost 2 bases, the J end lost 8 bases, and 13 bases lay between the germline ends. The germline gives CDR1 LNHNV, CDR2 YYDKDF (reference sequence). CDR3 sequence reads: CATSRPTSSDEQFF. The CDR3 region has the DNA TGTGCCACCAGCAGACCAACTAGCTCAGATGAGCAGTTCTTC.

This clone was observed a single time. The rearrangement uses TRBV11-3 and TRBJ1-1; D is possibly TRBD1 (5 bases). The CDR3 is 14 residues long. The V end was cut by 5 bases, the J end by 3 bases, with 13 bases between. Per germline, CDR1 SGHNT and CDR2 YENEEA. In nucleotides, the CDR3 is TGTGCCAGCAGCCCAGGCGGGGCCGACACTGAAGCTTTCTTT. It codes for CASSPGGADTEAFF.

The chain couples TRBV29-1 to TRBJ1-2, with TRBD1 identical over 8 bases. Germline lookup yields CDR1 SQVTM and CDR2 ANQGSEA. CDR3 length equals 14 residues. After removal of 7 bases from V and 0 bases from J, the junction contained 7 bases not matched to a gene. This CDR3 is CSAYQQGANYGYTF. CDR3 in DNA: TGCAGCGCTTACCAACAGGGGGCTAACTATGGCTACACCTTC.

This chain uses TRBV2 with TRBJ2-4; 13 bases map to TRBD2. The V segment lost 7 bases and the J segment 12 bases; nucleotides outside the gene matches: 9. Germline V CDR1 and CDR2: SNHLY, FYNNEI. The length of the CDR3 is 14 residues. CDR3 nucleotide sequence: TGTGCCAGCACTAGGACTAGCGGGGGTCCCGATCAGTACTTC. Protein product: CASTRTSGGPDQYF.

The J gene is TRBJ1-1, the V gene TRBV29-1, with unresolved D. The V end was cut by 5 bases, the J end by 3 bases, with 10 bases between. This CDR3 has 12 residues. Looked up from germline, CDR1 is SQVTM and CDR2 is ANQGSEA. The CDR3 DNA is TGCAGCGTTTCAAACGGGGACACTGAAGCTTTCTTT. Amino acids: CSVSNGDTEAFF. The variable domain in full, completed from reference TRBV29-1 and TRBJ1-1, reads SAVISQKPSRDICQRGTSLTIQCQVDSQVTMMFWYRQQPGQSLTLIATANQGSEATYESGFVIDKFPISRPNLTFSTLTVSNMSPEDSSIYLCSVSNGDTEAFFGQGTRLTVV.

The rearrangement joins TRBV10-2 to TRBJ2-5, with D tentatively TRBD1 (6 bases). This CDR3 has 14 residues. V shed 2 bases and J shed 2 bases, with 9 bases lying between them. The germline V gene encodes CDR1 WSHSY and CDR2 SAAADI. The CDR3 nucleotides are TGCGCCAGCAGTGAGAAAGGGGGACAAGAGACCCAGTACTTC. It is translated as CASSEKGGQETQYF.

This clone was seen only once. The genes are TRBV23-1 and TRBJ1-2; D unclear. TRBV23-1 is an ORF, with its function uncertain. The CDR3 consists of 13 residues. V lost 4 bases to trimming and J lost 8 bases, with 14 bases between them. The CDR3 is CASSRWTGGGYTF. The CDR3 bases are TGCGCCAGCAGTCGATGGACGGGAGGAGGCTACACCTTC.

This chain uses TRBV11-3 with TRBJ2-1; 9 bases agree with TRBD2. The CDR3 loop spans 17 amino acids. In germline, CDR1 is SGHNT, CDR2 YENEEA. Trimming cost V 5 bases and J 8 bases; bases outside gene matches: 16. As DNA, the CDR3 is TGTGCCAGCAGCCCGGGGACTCGCGGGGGGGCGGGTGATGAGCAGTTCTTC. It codes for CASSPGTRGGAGDEQFF.

This chain joins TRBV6-5 and TRBJ1-1; 11 nucleotides align to TRBD1. This CDR3 has 15 amino acids. Germline V gene lookup returns CDR1 MNHEY and CDR2 SVGAGI. The ends lost 7 bases at V and 4 bases at J; junction bases unmatched: 8. CDR3 loop: CASTRTGGIGTEAFF. The CDR3 DNA reads TGTGCCAGCACTCGGACAGGGGGCATCGGCACTGAAGCTTTCTTT.

The V call is TRBV5-5, the J call TRBJ1-2; possible D gene TRBD1, 5 bases. The CDR3 extends over 16 amino acids. Trimming took off 0 bases at V and 0 bases at J, with 12 bases between the two ends. Per germline, CDR1 SGHKS and CDR2 YYEKEE (reference sequence). This chain's CDR3 is CASSLEGLGANYGYTF. CDR3 sequence (DNA): TGTGCCAGCAGCTTGGAGGGGCTGGGTGCTAACTATGGCTACACCTTC.

The chain employs TRBV7-2 and TRBJ2-2; D remains unclear. The CDR3 length is 16 residues. The V gene lost 1 base and the J gene lost 6 bases, with 15 bases spanning the gap. CDR1 is SGHTA and CDR2 is FQGNSA in the germline V gene. In DNA form, the CDR3 reads TGTGCCAGCAGCTTAGTCTCGCCTACAGTAGCCGGGGAGCTGTTTTTT. This sequence encodes CASSLVSPTVAGELFF.

V and J are TRBV29-1 and TRBJ2-7, with D perhaps TRBD1 (5 bases). Germline CDR1 SQVTM, CDR2 ANQGSEA. V was pared by 3 bases and J by 4 bases, with 10 bases between. There are 12 residues in the CDR3. The CDR3 region has the DNA TGCAGCGTTGAGCGAGCAGGGTACGAGCAGTACTTC. Amino acids: CSVERAGYEQYF.

In this sample, this clone turned up once. The chain is built from TRBV11-2 and TRBJ2-1; TRBD1 agrees at 9 bases. The CDR3 is made up of 18 amino acids. Germline CDR1 reads SGHAT; CDR2 reads FQNNGV. Trimming took 5 bases from V and 3 from J; bases not matched to a gene: 14. DNA of the CDR3: TGTGCCAGCAGCCCAAAGACCCCGGGACAGGGCTTCTACAATGAGCAGTTCTTC. As protein: CASSPKTPGQGFYNEQFF.

The J gene is TRBJ2-7, the V gene TRBV9; D is possibly TRBD2 (7 bases). CDR1 is SGDLS and CDR2 is YYNGEE in the germline V gene. With 3 bases removed from V and 0 bases from J, the gap between germline ends came to 13 bases. The CDR3 spans 15 residues. CDR3 sequence reads: CASSAGGPSSYEQYF. The CDR3 nucleotides read TGTGCCAGCAGCGCCGGGGGGCCTTCCTCCTACGAGCAGTACTTC.

V gene TRBV9 combines with J gene TRBJ2-2, with 7 bases matching TRBD2. The CDR3 length is 16 residues. Germline V gene lookup returns CDR1 SGDLS and CDR2 YYNGEE. The trim removed 4 bases at V and 2 bases at J, leaving 8 bases unmatched. CDR3 sequence: CASSRKSGANTGELFF. CDR3 DNA: TGTGCCAGCAGCCGTAAAAGCGGGGCTAACACCGGGGAGCTGTTTTTT. Complete variable domain (other parts from reference TRBV9 and TRBJ2-2): DSGVTQTPKHLITATGQRVTLRCSPRSGDLSVYWYQQSLDQGLQFLIQYYNGEERAKGNILERFSAQQFPDLHSELNLSSLELGDSALYFCASSRKSGANTGELFFGEGSRLTVL.

V gene TRBV5-1 combines with J gene TRBJ2-1, with 7 bases matching TRBD1. The V and J ends lost 6 bases and 1 base, in that order; junction bases with no gene match: 7. Per the germline V gene, CDR1 is SGHRS and CDR2 is YFSETQ. CDR3 length: 15 residues. The CDR3 region is CASIPAQGSYNEQFF. CDR3 bases: TGCGCCAGCATCCCAGCACAGGGGTCCTACAATGAGCAGTTCTTC.